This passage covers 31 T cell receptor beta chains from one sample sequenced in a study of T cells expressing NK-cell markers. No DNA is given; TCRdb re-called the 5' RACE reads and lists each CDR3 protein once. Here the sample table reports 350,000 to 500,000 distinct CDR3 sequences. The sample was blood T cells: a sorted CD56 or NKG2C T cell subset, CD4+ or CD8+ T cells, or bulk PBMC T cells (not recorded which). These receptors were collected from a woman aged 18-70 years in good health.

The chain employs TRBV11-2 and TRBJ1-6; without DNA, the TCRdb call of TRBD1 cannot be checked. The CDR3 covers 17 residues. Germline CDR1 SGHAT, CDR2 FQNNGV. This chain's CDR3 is CASSQRGTDRPLLPLHF. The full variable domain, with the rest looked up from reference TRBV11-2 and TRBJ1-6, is EAGVAQSPRYKIIEKRQSVAFWCNPISGHATLYWYQQILGQGPKLLIQFQNNGVVDDSQLPKDRFSAERLKGVDSTLKIQPAKLEDSAVYLCASSQRGTDRPLLPLHFGNGTRLTVT.

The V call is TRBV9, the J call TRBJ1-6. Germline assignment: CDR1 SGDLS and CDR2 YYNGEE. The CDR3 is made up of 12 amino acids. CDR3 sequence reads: CASSVGSSPLHF.

CDR3 region: CSAGTGIDTEAFF. The chain carries TRBV20-1 and TRBJ1-1; TCRdb outputs TRBD1, but without DNA this stays unchecked. The CDR3 is 13 amino acids. The germline CDR1 and CDR2 sequences are DFQATT and SNEGSKA (reference sequence).

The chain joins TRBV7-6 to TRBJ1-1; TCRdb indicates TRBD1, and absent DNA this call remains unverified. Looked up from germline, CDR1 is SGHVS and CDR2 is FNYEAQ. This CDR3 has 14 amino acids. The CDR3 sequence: CASSPGRGNTEAFF.

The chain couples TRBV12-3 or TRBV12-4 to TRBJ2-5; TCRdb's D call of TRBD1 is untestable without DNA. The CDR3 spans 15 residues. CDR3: CASSSTAGFGETQYF.

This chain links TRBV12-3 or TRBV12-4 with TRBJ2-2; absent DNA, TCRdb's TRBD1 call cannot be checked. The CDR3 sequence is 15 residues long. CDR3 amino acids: CASSFLRVYTGELFF.

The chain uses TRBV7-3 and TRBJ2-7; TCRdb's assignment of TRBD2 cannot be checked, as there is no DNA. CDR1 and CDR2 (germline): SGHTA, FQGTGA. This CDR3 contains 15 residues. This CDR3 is CASSLMGTSSYEQYF.

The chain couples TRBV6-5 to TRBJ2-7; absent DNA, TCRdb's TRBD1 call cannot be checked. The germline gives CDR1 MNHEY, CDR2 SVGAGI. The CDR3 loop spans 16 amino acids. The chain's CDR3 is CASSYLPGTGDYEQYF.

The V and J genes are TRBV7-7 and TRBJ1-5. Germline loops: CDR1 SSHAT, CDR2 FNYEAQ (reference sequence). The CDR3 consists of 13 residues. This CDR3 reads CASSLRLNQPQHF.

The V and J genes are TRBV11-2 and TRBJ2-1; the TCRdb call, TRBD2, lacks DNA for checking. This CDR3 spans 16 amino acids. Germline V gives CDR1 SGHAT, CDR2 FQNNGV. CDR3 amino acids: CASSLVNSGGYNEQFF.

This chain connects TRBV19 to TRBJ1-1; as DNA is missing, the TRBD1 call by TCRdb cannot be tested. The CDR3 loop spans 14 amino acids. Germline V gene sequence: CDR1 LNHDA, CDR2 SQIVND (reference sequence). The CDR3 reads CASSVGGSSTEAFF.

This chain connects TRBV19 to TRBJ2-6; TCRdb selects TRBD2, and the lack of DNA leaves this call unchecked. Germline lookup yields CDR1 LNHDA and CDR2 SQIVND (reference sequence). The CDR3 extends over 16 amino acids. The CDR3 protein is CASSMSGNPGANVLTF.

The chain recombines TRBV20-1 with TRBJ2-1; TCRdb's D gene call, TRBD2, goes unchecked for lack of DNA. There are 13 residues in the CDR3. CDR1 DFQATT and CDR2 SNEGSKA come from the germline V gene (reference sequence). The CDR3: CSAYSGDFNEQFF.

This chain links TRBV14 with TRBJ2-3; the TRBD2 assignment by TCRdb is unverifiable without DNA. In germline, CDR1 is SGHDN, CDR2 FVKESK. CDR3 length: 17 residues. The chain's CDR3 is CASSRTSGRRSTDTQYF. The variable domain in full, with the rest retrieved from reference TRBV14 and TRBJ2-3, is EAGVTQFPSHSVIEKGQTVTLRCDPISGHDNLYWYRRVMGKEIKFLLHFVKESKQDESGMPNNRFLAERTGGTYSTLKVQPAELEDSGVYFCASSRTSGRRSTDTQYFGPGTRLTVL.

CDR3 in amino acids: CSVHVQGIEGYGYTF. The chain couples TRBV29-1 to TRBJ1-2; TCRdb designates TRBD1, a call that cannot be tested without DNA. CDR1 SQVTM and CDR2 ANQGSEA come from the germline V gene. This CDR3 spans 15 amino acids.

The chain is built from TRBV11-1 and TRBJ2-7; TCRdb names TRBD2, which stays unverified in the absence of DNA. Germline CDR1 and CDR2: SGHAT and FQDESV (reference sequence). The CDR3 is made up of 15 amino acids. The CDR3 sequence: CASSLSLGPSYEQYF. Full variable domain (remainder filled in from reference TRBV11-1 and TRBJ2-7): EAEVAQSPRYKITEKSQAVAFWCDPISGHATLYWYRQILGQGPELLVQFQDESVVDDSQLPKDRFSAERLKGVDSTLKIQPAELGDSAMYLCASSLSLGPSYEQYFGPGTRLTVT.

The CDR3 loop is CASSSPLRGEQFF. The J gene is TRBJ2-1, the V gene TRBV12-3 or TRBV12-4; TCRdb indicates TRBD1, and absent DNA this call remains unverified. This CDR3 has 13 residues.

CDR3 loop: CSARDRSASYEQYF. The genes are TRBV20-1 and TRBJ2-7. The CDR3 length is 14 residues. Germline-derived CDR1 and CDR2 are DFQATT and SNEGSKA (reference sequence).

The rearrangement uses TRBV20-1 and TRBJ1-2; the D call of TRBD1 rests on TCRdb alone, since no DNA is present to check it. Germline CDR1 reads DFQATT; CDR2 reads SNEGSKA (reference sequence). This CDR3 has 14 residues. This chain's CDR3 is CSAAGQGNNYGYTF.

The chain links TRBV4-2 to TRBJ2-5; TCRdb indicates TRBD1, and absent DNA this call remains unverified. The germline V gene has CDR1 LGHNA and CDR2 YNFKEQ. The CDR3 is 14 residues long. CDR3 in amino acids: CASSQGGGQETQYF.

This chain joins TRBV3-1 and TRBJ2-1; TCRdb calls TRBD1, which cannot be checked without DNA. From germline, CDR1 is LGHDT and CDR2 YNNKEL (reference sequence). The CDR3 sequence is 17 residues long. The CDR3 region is CASSPFTGTGAYNEQFF.

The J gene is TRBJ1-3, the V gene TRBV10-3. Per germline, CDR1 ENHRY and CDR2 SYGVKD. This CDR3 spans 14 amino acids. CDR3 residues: CAITGDLSGNTIYF.

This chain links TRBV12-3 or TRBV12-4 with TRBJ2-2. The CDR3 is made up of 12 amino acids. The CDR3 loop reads CASSAVKGELFF.

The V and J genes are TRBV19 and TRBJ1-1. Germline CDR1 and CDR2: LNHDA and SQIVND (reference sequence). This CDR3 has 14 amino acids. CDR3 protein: CASSYRGSNTEAFF.

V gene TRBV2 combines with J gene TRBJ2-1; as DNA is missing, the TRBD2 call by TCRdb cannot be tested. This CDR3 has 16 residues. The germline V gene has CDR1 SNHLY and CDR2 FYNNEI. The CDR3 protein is CASSDRGPPSYNEQFF. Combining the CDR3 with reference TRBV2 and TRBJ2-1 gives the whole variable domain EPEVTQTPSHQVTQMGQEVILRCVPISNHLYFYWYRQILGQKVEFLVSFYNNEISEKSEIFDDQFSVERPDGSNFTLKIRSTKLEDSAMYFCASSDRGPPSYNEQFFGPGTRLTVL.

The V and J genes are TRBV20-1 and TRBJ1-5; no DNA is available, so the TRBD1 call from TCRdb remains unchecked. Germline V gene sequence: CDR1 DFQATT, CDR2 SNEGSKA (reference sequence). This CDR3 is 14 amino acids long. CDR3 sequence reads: CSAESGFDNQPQHF.

The CDR3 spells CASSQGLWGSSYNEQFF. The chain combines TRBV4-3 with TRBJ2-1. The germline V gene has CDR1 LGHNA and CDR2 YSLEER. The CDR3 length is 17 residues.

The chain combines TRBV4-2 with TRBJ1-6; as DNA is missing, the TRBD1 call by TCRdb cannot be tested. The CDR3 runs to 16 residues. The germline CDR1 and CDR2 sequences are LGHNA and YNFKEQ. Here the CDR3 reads CASSQSQGEDNSPLHF.

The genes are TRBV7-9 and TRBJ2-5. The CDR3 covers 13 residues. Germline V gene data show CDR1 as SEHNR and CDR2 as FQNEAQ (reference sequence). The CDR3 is CASSTGPAETQYF. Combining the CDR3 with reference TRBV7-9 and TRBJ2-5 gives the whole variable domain DTGVSQNPRHKITKRGQNVTFRCDPISEHNRLYWYRQTLGQGPEFLTYFQNEAQLEKSRLLSDRFSAERPKGSFSTLEIQRTEQGDSAMYLCASSTGPAETQYFGPGTRLLVL.

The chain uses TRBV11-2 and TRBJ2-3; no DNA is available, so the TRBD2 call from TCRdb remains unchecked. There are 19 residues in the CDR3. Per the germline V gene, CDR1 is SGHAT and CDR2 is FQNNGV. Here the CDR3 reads CASSLVGRLAGGGEDTQYF.

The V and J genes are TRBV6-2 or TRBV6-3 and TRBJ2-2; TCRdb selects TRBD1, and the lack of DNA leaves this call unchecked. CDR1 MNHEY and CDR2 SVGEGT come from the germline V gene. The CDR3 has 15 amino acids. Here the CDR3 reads CASTPGQVNTGELFF.